This section outlines one T cell receptor (beta chain) sequence together with its context. The antigen is not known. The data originate from a study of OX40 agonist ivuxolimab in advanced cancers. Across the whole study: At 0.01 to 10 mg/kg, ivuxolimab was administered intravenously to patients every 2 weeks.

Measured with immunoSEQ multiplex PCR; TCRdb has only the in-frame clones, and not every one. In the table there are roughly 48,000 clones, around 85% of which are singletons. General study points: Relative to CD4+ cells, CD8+ T cells on average had more expanded clones.

CDR1 and CDR2 from the germline V gene are MNHEY and SVGAGI. There are 12 residues in the CDR3. Between the trimmed V and J ends, which lost 6 bases and 6 bases, there was a span of 9 bases. The specimen was CD4+ or CD8+ T cells sorted from blood, collected in a trial of the OX40 agonist ivuxolimab. The source of this sequence is an adult with an advanced solid tumor such as melanoma, head and neck, liver or kidney cancer. The V gene is TRBV6-5, the J gene TRBJ1-5; D uncertain. The DNA for the CDR3 is TGTGCCAGCAGCCCCCCGGGTCAGCCCCAGCATTTT. Translation gives CASSPPGQPQHF.